This T cell receptor beta chain was recovered during a study of blood T cell repertoires in COVID-19. Study in general: The study drew acute and convalescent COVID-19 samples from the United States, Italy and Spain. From T cells, B-cell-depleted T cells, or PBMCs came the material, which was cDNA or gDNA.

Germline lookup yields CDR1 MNHNY and CDR2 SVGAGI (reference sequence). The V segment lost 2 bases and the J segment 1 base; nucleotides outside the gene matches: 1. The CDR3 covers 15 residues. This clone was seen a handful of times. Authors' methods: Amplification with reference gene primers provided the estimates of nucleated cell counts. Assay: immunoSEQ multiplex PCR; the TCRdb copy retains only in-frame clones and omits some. The V and J calls and clone size are taken from that table; D and trimming were inferred from the DNA. The sample has approximately 180,000 clones, 75% to 95% seen once. This receptor was obtained from a man aged 50-59 years with acute or convalescent COVID-19. The genes are TRBV6-6 and TRBJ1-5; 8 positions agree with TRBD1. The sequenced sample was peripheral blood. The CDR3 sequence is CASSYGQGSNQPQHF. For the CDR3, the DNA is TGTGCCAGCAGTTACGGACAGGGCAGCAATCAGCCCCAGCATTTT.